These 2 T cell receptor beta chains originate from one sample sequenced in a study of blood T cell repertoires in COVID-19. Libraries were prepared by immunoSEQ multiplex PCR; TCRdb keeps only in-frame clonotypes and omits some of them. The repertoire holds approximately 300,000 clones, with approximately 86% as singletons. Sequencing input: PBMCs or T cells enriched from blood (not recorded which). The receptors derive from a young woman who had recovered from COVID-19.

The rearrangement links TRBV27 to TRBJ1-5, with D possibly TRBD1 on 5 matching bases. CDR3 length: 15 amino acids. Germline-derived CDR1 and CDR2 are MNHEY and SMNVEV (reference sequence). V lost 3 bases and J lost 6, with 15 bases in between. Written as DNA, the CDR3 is TGTGCCAGCAGTTTCCCCCCCGGGGGGGGTCAGCCCCAGCATTTT. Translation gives CASSFPPGGGQPQHF.

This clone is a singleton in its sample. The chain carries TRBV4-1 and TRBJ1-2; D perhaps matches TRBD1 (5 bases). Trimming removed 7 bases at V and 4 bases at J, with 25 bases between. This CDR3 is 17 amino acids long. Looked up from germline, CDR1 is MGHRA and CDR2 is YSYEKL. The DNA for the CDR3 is TGCGCCAGCACCCCTTCGCCGACAGACCGAATCCCCTATGGCTACACCTTC. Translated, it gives CASTPSPTDRIPYGYTF.